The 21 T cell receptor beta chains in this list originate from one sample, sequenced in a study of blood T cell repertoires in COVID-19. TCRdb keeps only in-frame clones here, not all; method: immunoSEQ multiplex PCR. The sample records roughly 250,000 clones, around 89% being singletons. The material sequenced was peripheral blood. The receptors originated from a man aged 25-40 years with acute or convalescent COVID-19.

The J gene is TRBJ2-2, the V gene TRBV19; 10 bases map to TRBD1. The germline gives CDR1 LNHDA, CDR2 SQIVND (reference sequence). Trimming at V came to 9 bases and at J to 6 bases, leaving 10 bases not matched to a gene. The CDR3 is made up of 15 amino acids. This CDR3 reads CASHPGTGESGELFF. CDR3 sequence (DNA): TGTGCCAGCCACCCGGGGACAGGGGAATCCGGGGAGCTGTTTTTT.

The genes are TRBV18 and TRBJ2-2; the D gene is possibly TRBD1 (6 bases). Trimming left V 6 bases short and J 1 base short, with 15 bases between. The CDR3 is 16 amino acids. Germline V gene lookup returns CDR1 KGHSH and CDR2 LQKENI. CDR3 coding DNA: TGTGCCAGCTCGCTCTCCGGGACACAGAACACCGGGGAGCTGTTTTTT. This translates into CASSLSGTQNTGELFF.

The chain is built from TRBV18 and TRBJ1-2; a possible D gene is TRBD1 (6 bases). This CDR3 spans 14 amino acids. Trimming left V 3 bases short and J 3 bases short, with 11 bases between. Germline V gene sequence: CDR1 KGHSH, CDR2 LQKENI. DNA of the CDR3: TGTGCCAGCTCACCCAGGACAGTCGACTATGGCTACACCTTC. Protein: CASSPRTVDYGYTF.

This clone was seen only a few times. CDR3 sequence: CASSPDRVTEAFF. The CDR3 nucleotides read TGCGCCAGCAGCCCGGACAGGGTCACTGAAGCTTTCTTT. The chain recombines TRBV5-1 with TRBJ1-1; 8 nucleotides line up with TRBD1. The CDR3 runs to 13 residues. V gave up 4 bases and J gave up 4 bases; unmatched junction bases: 3. The germline gives CDR1 SGHRS, CDR2 YFSETQ.

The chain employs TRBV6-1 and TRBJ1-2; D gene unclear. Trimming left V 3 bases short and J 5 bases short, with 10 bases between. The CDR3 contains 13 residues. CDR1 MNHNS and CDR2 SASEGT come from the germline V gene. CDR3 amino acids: CASSEVVGYGYTF. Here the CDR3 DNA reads TGTGCCAGCAGTGAGGTGGTCGGGTATGGCTACACCTTC.

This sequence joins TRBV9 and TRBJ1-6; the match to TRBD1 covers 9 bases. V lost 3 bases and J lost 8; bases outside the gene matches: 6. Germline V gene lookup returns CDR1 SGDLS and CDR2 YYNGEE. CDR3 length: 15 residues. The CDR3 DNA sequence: TGTGCCAGCAGCGCAGCGGGACAGGGCTATTCACCCCTCCACTTT. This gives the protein CASSAAGQGYSPLHF.

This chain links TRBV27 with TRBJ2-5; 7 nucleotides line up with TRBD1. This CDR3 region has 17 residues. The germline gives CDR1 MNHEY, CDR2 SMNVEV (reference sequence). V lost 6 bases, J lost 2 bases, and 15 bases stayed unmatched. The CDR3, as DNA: TGTGCCAGCAGCGCCTTTTCCCGGACAGGATCACAAGAGACCCAGTACTTC. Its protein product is CASSAFSRTGSQETQYF.

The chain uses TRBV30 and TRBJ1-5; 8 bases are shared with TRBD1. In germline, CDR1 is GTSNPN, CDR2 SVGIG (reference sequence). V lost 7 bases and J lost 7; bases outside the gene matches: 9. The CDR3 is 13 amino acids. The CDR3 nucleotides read TGTGCCTCGAACCAGGGGGCGGGACAGCCCCAGCATTTT. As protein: CASNQGAGQPQHF. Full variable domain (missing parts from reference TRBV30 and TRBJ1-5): SQTIHQWPATLVQPVGSPLSLECTVEGTSNPNLYWYRQAAGRGLQLLFYSVGIGQISSEVPQNLSASRPQDRQFILSSKKLLLSDSGFYLCASNQGAGQPQHFGDGTRLSIL.

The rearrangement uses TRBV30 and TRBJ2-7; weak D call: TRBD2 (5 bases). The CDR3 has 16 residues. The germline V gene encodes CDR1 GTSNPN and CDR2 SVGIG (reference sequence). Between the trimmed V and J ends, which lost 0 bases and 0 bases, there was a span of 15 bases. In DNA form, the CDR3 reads TGTGCCTGGAGTGTACTTGGGCTAGGGAGCTCCTACGAGCAGTACTTC. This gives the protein CAWSVLGLGSSYEQYF.

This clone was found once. In nucleotides, the CDR3 is TGTGCCAGTAGAGACAGGGCGTCTAGCTATGGCTACACCTTC. It specifies CASRDRASSYGYTF. The chain recombines TRBV19 with TRBJ1-2; 7 bases map to TRBD1. CDR3 length equals 14 residues. V was clipped by 6 bases and J by 4 bases; unmatched bases: 8. In germline, CDR1 is LNHDA, CDR2 SQIVND (reference sequence).

CDR3 loop: CATSDLTSGGQKFF. The CDR3 DNA reads as TGTGCCACCAGTGATCTGACTAGCGGGGGGCAGAAGTTCTTC. The V call is TRBV24-1, the J call TRBJ2-1; 13 positions agree with TRBD2. Trimming at V came to 3 bases and at J to 14 bases, leaving 6 bases not matched to a gene. This CDR3 spans 14 amino acids. Germline lookup yields CDR1 KGHDR and CDR2 SFDVKD.

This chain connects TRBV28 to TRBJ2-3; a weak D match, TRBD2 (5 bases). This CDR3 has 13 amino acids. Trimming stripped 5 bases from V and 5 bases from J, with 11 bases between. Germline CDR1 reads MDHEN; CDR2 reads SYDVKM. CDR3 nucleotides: TGTGCCAGCAGTCTCTTTAGCGTAGATACGCAGTATTTT. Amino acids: CASSLFSVDTQYF. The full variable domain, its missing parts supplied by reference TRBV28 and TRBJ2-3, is DVKVTQSSRYLVKRTGEKVFLECVQDMDHENMFWYRQDPGLGLRLIYFSYDVKMKEKGDIPEGYSVSREKKERFSLILESASTNQTSMYLCASSLFSVDTQYFGPGTRLTVL.

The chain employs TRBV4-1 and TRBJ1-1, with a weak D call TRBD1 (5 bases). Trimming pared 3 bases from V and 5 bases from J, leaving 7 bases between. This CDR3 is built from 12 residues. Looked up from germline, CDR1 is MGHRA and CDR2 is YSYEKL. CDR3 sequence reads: CASSQGRTEAFF. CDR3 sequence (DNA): TGCGCCAGCAGCCAGGGGCGAACTGAAGCTTTCTTT.

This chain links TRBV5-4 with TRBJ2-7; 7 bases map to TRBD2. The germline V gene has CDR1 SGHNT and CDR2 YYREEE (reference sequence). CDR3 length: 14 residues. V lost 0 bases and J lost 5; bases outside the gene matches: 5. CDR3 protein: CASSLVVSGDEQYF. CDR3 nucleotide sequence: TGTGCCAGCAGCTTGGTCGTGAGCGGGGACGAGCAGTACTTC.

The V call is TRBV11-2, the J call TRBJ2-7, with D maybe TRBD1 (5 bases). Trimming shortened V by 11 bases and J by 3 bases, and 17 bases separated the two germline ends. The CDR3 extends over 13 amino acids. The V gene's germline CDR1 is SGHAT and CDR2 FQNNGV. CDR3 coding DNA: TGTGCCGGTCCGGAAAGGGGTCACTACGAGCAGTACTTC. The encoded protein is CAGPERGHYEQYF.

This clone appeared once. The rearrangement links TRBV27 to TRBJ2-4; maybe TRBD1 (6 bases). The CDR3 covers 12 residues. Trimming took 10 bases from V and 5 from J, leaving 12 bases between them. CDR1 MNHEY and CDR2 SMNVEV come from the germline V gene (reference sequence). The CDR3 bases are TGTGCCACCTATGACAGGCAAAACATTCAGTACTTC. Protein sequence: CATYDRQNIQYF.

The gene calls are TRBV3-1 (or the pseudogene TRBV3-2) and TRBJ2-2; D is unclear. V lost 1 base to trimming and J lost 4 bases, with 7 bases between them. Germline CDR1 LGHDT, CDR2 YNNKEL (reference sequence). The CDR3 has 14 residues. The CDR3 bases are TGTGCCAGCAGCCAAGGCACAAGCACCGGGGAGCTGTTTTTT. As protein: CASSQGTSTGELFF.

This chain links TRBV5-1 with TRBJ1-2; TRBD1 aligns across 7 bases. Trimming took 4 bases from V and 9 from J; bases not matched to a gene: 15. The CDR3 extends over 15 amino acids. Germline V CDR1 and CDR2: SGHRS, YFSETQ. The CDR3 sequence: CASSPNTGAAQSYTF. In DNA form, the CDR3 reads TGCGCCAGCAGCCCCAATACAGGGGCCGCCCAAAGCTACACCTTC.

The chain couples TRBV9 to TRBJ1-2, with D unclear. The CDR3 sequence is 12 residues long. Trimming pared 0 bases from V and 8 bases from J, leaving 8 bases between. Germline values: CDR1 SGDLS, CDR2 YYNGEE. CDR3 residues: CASSVGEVGYTF. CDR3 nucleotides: TGTGCCAGCAGCGTAGGTGAGGTCGGCTACACCTTC. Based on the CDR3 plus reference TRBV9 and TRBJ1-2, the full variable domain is DSGVTQTPKHLITATGQRVTLRCSPRSGDLSVYWYQQSLDQGLQFLIQYYNGEERAKGNILERFSAQQFPDLHSELNLSSLELGDSALYFCASSVGEVGYTFGSGTRLTVV.

The CDR3: CASSEGGFSYEQYF. The CDR3 DNA reads TGTGCCAGCAGTGAGGGAGGTTTCTCCTACGAGCAGTACTTC. V usage is TRBV6-1 and J usage is TRBJ2-7, with D maybe TRBD2 (6 bases). The CDR3 extends over 14 amino acids. CDR1 is MNHNS, CDR2 SASEGT, per germline. The V end lost 3 bases, the J end lost 0 bases, and 9 bases lay between the germline ends.

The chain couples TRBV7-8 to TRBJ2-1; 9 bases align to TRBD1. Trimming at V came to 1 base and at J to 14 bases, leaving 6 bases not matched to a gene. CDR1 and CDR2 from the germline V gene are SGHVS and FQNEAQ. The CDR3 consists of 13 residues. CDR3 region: CASSLVSDRGEFF. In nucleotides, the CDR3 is TGTGCCAGCAGCTTAGTCTCTGACAGGGGGGAGTTCTTC.